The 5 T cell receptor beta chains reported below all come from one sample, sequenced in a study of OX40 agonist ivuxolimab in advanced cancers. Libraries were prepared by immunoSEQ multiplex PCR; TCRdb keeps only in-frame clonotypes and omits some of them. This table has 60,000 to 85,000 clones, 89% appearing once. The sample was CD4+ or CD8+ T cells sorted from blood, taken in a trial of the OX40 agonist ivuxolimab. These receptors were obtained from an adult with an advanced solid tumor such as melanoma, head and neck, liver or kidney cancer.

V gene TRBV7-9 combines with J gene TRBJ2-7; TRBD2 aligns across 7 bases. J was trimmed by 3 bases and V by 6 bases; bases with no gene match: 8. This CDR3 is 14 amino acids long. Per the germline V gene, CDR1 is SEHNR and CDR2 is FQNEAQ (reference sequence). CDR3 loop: CASSRGEGYYEQYF. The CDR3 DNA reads TGTGCCAGCAGTCGCGGGGAGGGCTACTACGAGCAGTACTTC.

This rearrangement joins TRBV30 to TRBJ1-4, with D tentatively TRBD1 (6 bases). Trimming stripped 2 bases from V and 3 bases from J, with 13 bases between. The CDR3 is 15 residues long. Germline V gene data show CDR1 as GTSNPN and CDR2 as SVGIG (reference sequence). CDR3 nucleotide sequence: TGTGCCTGGAGTACGACGAGGGGGGCTAATGAAAAACTGTTTTTT. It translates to CAWSTTRGANEKLFF. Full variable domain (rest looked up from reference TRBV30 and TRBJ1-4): SQTIHQWPATLVQPVGSPLSLECTVEGTSNPNLYWYRQAAGRGLQLLFYSVGIGQISSEVPQNLSASRPQDRQFILSSKKLLLSDSGFYLCAWSTTRGANEKLFFGSGTQLSVL.

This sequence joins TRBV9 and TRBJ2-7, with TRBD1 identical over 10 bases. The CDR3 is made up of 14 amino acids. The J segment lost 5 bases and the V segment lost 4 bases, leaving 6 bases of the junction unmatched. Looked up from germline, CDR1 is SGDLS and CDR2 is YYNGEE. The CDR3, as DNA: TGTGCCAGCAGCACGGGGACAGGGGATCACGAGCAGTACTTC. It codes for CASSTGTGDHEQYF. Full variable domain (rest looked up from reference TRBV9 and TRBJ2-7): DSGVTQTPKHLITATGQRVTLRCSPRSGDLSVYWYQQSLDQGLQFLIQYYNGEERAKGNILERFSAQQFPDLHSELNLSSLELGDSALYFCASSTGTGDHEQYFGPGTRLTVT.

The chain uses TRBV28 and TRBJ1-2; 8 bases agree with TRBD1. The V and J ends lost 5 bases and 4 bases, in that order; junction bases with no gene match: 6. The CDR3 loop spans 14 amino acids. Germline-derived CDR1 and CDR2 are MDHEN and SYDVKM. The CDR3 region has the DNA TGTGCCAGCAGTCCGCCAGGGGGCTTCTATGGCTACACCTTC. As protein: CASSPPGGFYGYTF.

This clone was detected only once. The CDR3 DNA sequence: TGTGCCAGCAGTTTAACCGGGACAGGGGAAAGGGGCACCATATATTTT. Residues: CASSLTGTGERGTIYF. This sequence joins TRBV27 and TRBJ1-3; TRBD1 aligns across 10 bases. In germline, CDR1 is MNHEY, CDR2 SMNVEV (reference sequence). This CDR3 has 16 amino acids. With 2 bases clipped from V and 9 bases from J, the junction kept 10 bases outside the gene matches.